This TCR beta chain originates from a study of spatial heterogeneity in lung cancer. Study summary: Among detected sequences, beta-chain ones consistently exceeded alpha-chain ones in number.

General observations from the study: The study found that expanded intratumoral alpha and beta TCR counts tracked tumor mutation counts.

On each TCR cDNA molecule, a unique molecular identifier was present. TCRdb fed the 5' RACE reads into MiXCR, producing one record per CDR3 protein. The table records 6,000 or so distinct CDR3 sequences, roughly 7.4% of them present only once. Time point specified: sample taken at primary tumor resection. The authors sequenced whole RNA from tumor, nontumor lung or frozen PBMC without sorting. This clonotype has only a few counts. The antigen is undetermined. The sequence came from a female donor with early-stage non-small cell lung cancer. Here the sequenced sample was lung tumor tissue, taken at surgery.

In DNA, the CDR3 is TGCAGTGCTAGAGATCAAAGGGGGCAGCGGTATGGCTACACCTTC. It translates to CSARDQRGQRYGYTF. The rearrangement uses TRBV20-1 and TRBJ1-2; 7 bases are a match to TRBD1. This CDR3 has 15 residues. Germline V lookup: CDR1 DFQATT, CDR2 SNEGSKA (reference sequence). V trimming: 0 bases; J trimming: 5 bases; junction bases outside the gene matches: 9.